A selection of T cell receptor beta chains follows, all from one sample in a study of shared clonotypes between healthy human individuals. Using immunoSEQ multiplex PCR, the repertoire was profiled, and TCRdb retains in-frame clones only, with some absent. This repertoire shows about 2 million clones, about 95% found once; its top ten account for about 1.1%. The sequencing sample was made of naive CD8+ T cells sorted from blood. The receptors here all came from a man aged 18-30 years in good health. CDR3s include the opening cysteine and the closing phenylalanine or tryptophan.

j_gene: TRBJ2-1; v_gene: TRBV5-6; CDR3aa: CASSLARLAGNNEQFF
j_gene: TRBJ2-7; v_gene: TRBV11-2; CDR3aa: CASSLGPGYEQYF
j_gene: TRBJ2-1; v_gene: TRBV7-9; CDR3aa: CASSPGGSRLGEQFF
j_gene: TRBJ2-7; v_gene: TRBV29-1; CDR3aa: CSVRKGAEQYF
j_gene: TRBJ2-5; v_gene: TRBV9; CDR3aa: CASSVGDMGSETQYF
j_gene: TRBJ1-1; v_gene: TRBV7-3; CDR3aa: CASSLTVGAPNTEAFF
j_gene: TRBJ2-7; v_gene: TRBV27; CDR3aa: CASSLGRHYEQYF
j_gene: TRBJ2-7; v_gene: TRBV27; CDR3aa: CASSFTLVGRGAFYEQYF
j_gene: TRBJ2-2; v_gene: TRBV7-2; CDR3aa: CASSLGAGELFF
j_gene: TRBJ2-3; v_gene: TRBV7-9; CDR3aa: CASSPEGGVPDTQYF
j_gene: TRBJ2-7; v_gene: TRBV10-3; CDR3aa: CAIALYLGEQYF
j_gene: TRBJ2-3; v_gene: TRBV9; CDR3aa: CASSVGLAGVDTQYF
j_gene: TRBJ2-7; v_gene: TRBV27; CDR3aa: CASSPSQLLSYEQYF
j_gene: TRBJ2-3; v_gene: TRBV2; CDR3aa: CASSEGRGLSTDTQYF